This T cell receptor (beta chain) was observed in a study of cytomegalovirus exposure and HLA in healthy donors. Primers for the PCR totalled 60 Vbeta and 13 Jbeta. Sequenced by immunoSEQ multiplex PCR; TCRdb stores in-frame clones only, minus some. This sample contains some 120,000 clones. V lost 8 bases and J 7 bases, leaving 18 bases between the germline ends. Germline V lookup: CDR1 LNHDA, CDR2 SQIVND (reference sequence). The CDR3 is 14 residues long. Sequencing input: PBMCs. The receptor was isolated from a man between 18 and 35 years old in good health and CMV-seronegative. V is TRBV19 and J is TRBJ2-1, with D possibly being TRBD2 (5 bases). CDR3 amino acids: CASSMRASRNEQFF. CDR3 DNA: TGTGCCAGTTCCATGCGGGCGTCCCGGAATGAGCAGTTCTTC.